Listed here are 21 T cell receptor beta chains from one sample, sequenced in a study of T cell responses to AZD1222 COVID-19 vaccine. Profiled with immunoSEQ multiplex PCR; TCRdb holds only in-frame clones, not every one. The sample includes some 140,000 clones, about 90% of them seen just once. The material was peripheral blood, obtained on day 0 of AZD1222 vaccination. The receptors stem from an adult in good health.

The chain couples TRBV2 to TRBJ2-1; 14 bases are shared with TRBD2. The trim removed 6 bases at V and 10 bases at J, leaving 8 bases unmatched. This CDR3 spans 15 amino acids. Germline CDR1 and CDR2: SNHLY and FYNNEI. The CDR3 region has the DNA TGTGCCAGCAGGACCGGGACTAGCGGGAGTTTAGAGCAGTTCTTC. This encodes CASRTGTSGSLEQFF.

The rearrangement joins TRBV30 to TRBJ1-2, with 8 bases fitting TRBD1. CDR3 length: 13 amino acids. CDR1 is GTSNPN and CDR2 is SVGIG in the germline V gene (reference sequence). Trimming took 5 bases from V and 6 from J; bases not matched to a gene: 8. CDR3 in DNA: TGTGCCTGGGGGTGGACAGGGCGTAATGGCTACACCTTC. It codes for CAWGWTGRNGYTF.

The rearrangement uses TRBV24-1 and TRBJ1-2; the D is unclear. CDR3 length: 13 amino acids. The germline V gene has CDR1 KGHDR and CDR2 SFDVKD. The V end lost 4 bases, the J end lost 3 bases, and 8 bases lay between the germline ends. The CDR3 DNA sequence: TGTGCCACCAGTGAAGGGTCTTACTATGGCTACACCTTC. Translating it yields CATSEGSYYGYTF.

The genes are TRBV25-1 and TRBJ2-7; TRBD1 matches 7 bases. Trimming at V came to 6 bases and at J to 1 base, leaving 9 bases not matched to a gene. This CDR3 spans 15 amino acids. Germline loops: CDR1 MGHDK, CDR2 SYGVNS. In nucleotides, the CDR3 is TGTGCCAGCAGACCCCCGGGACAGTGGTCCTACGAGCAGTACTTC. It specifies CASRPPGQWSYEQYF.

This chain joins TRBV11-3 and TRBJ2-3; D not resolved. Germline lookup yields CDR1 SGHNT and CDR2 YENEEA. V was cut by 0 bases and J by 4 bases, with 5 bases left in between. The length of the CDR3 is 13 residues. CDR3 region: CASSLDFSDTQYF. The CDR3 region has the DNA TGTGCCAGCAGCTTAGACTTTTCAGATACGCAGTATTTT.

The DNA for the CDR3 is TGTGCCAGCAGCTTAGTTGGGACTAGCGGGACCAATGAGCAGTTCTTC. It codes for CASSLVGTSGTNEQFF. The chain combines TRBV11-3 with TRBJ2-1, with 13 bases matching TRBD2. There are 16 residues in the CDR3. V shed 1 base, J shed 6 bases, and the junction held 3 bases outside the gene matches. Germline values: CDR1 SGHNT, CDR2 YENEEA.

The chain recombines TRBV27 with TRBJ2-7; TRBD1 aligns across 9 bases. The CDR3 loop spans 14 amino acids. V dropped 5 bases and J dropped 7; count of bases not matched to a gene: 9. CDR1 MNHEY and CDR2 SMNVEV come from the germline V gene (reference sequence). This chain's CDR3 is CASSPAPGQGEQYF. The CDR3 bases are TGTGCCAGCAGTCCCGCTCCTGGACAGGGGGAGCAGTACTTC.

The chain is built from TRBV30 and TRBJ2-1, with D perhaps matching TRBD2 (5 bases). The germline V gene encodes CDR1 GTSNPN and CDR2 SVGIG (reference sequence). V was trimmed by 1 base and J by 5 bases, leaving 18 bases between them. This CDR3 is built from 16 residues. CDR3 nucleotides: TGTGCCTGGAGTGGGAAACTAGTGTGGACCAACAATGAGCAGTTCTTC. Translation gives CAWSGKLVWTNNEQFF.

The V call is TRBV27, the J call TRBJ1-5; D possibly corresponds to TRBD1 (6 bases). This CDR3 comprises 14 residues. The V end was cut by 5 bases, the J end by 6 bases, with 14 bases between. Germline lookup yields CDR1 MNHEY and CDR2 SMNVEV (reference sequence). The chain's CDR3 is CASSPTGLAQPQHF. CDR3 coding DNA: TGTGCCAGCAGTCCTACAGGGCTGGCTCAGCCCCAGCATTTT.

The chain employs TRBV4-3 and TRBJ1-2; 7 bases fit TRBD1. V was pared by 2 bases and J by 3 bases, with 6 bases of the junction left unmatched. Germline V gene data show CDR1 as LGHNA and CDR2 as YSLEER. The CDR3 loop spans 15 amino acids. The CDR3 is CASSQQTGPDYGYTF. The CDR3 DNA reads TGCGCCAGCAGCCAACAGACAGGGCCCGACTATGGCTACACCTTC.

This chain connects TRBV6-1 to TRBJ1-5; no firm D call. V was trimmed by 7 bases and J by 0 bases, leaving 7 bases between them. There are 13 residues in the CDR3. Germline V gene sequence: CDR1 MNHNS, CDR2 SASEGT. Written as DNA, the CDR3 is TGTGCCAGCACCCGAGTTAGCAATCAGCCCCAGCATTTT. Its translation is CASTRVSNQPQHF.

The chain uses TRBV7-9 and TRBJ1-4, with no clear D. The CDR3 extends over 14 amino acids. Germline lookup yields CDR1 SEHNR and CDR2 FQNEAQ (reference sequence). Trimming left V 4 bases short and J 4 bases short, with 10 bases between. The CDR3 loop is CASSSDGVNEKLFF. In DNA form, the CDR3 reads TGTGCCAGCAGCTCGGACGGAGTTAATGAAAAACTGTTTTTT.

A note on this clone: The junction shows a germline mismatch at one end, possibly a read error. V gene TRBV7-2 combines with J gene TRBJ2-3; weak D call: TRBD2 (5 bases). CDR1 and CDR2 (germline): SGHTA, FQGNSA. The length of the CDR3 is 13 residues. CDR3 sequence: CASSPAGAAPTSF. Here the CDR3 DNA reads TGTGCCAGCAGCCCAGCAGGAGCGGCTCCGACATCCTTT.

The CDR3 coding sequence is TGTGCCAGCAGCTTTCTGGACTGGGCTGGTGAGCAGTACTTC. It translates to CASSFLDWAGEQYF. The chain links TRBV11-2 to TRBJ2-7, with a weak D call TRBD2 (5 bases). Germline lookup yields CDR1 SGHAT and CDR2 FQNNGV. This CDR3 has 14 residues. Trimming left V 3 bases short and J 7 bases short, with 16 bases between.

The chain employs TRBV4-2 and TRBJ1-6, with a possible D match to TRBD1 (6 bases). Germline CDR1 and CDR2: LGHNA and YNFKEQ. V was cut by 0 bases and J by 5 bases, with 11 bases left in between. This CDR3 spans 16 amino acids. In DNA, the CDR3 is TGTGCCAGCAGCCAAGATGGGAACAGGGATAATTCACCCCTCCACTTT. Amino acids: CASSQDGNRDNSPLHF.

This clone showed up just once. The V call is TRBV7-9, the J call TRBJ1-1; D perhaps matches TRBD1 (5 bases). The CDR3 has 15 residues. Germline V gene lookup returns CDR1 SEHNR and CDR2 FQNEAQ (reference sequence). With 0 bases removed from V and 3 bases from J, the gap between germline ends came to 11 bases. The CDR3 sequence: CASSLARGAYTEAFF. The CDR3 DNA is TGTGCCAGCAGCTTAGCTCGCGGGGCCTACACTGAAGCTTTCTTT.

J is TRBJ2-7 and V is TRBV4-3; D tentatively fits TRBD1 or TRBD2 (5 bases each). Germline values: CDR1 LGHNA, CDR2 YSLEER. With 1 base removed from V and 0 bases from J, the gap between germline ends came to 10 bases. This CDR3 is built from 15 residues. CDR3 in amino acids: CASSQVRGPSYEQYF. CDR3 sequence (DNA): TGCGCCAGCAGCCAAGTCCGGGGCCCCTCCTACGAGCAGTACTTC.

The chain recombines TRBV27 with TRBJ1-4; possibly TRBD1 for D (6 bases). The CDR3 totals 16 residues. Trimming took 5 bases from V and 0 from J, leaving 13 bases between them. The V gene's germline CDR1 is MNHEY and CDR2 SMNVEV (reference sequence). CDR3 sequence reads: CASSPRTATTNEKLFF. The CDR3 DNA is TGTGCCAGCAGTCCTCGGACAGCCACAACTAATGAAAAACTGTTTTTT.

CDR3 in amino acids: CASSQGPELLDGEQYF. The CDR3, as DNA: TGTGCCAGCAGCCAAGGCCCGGAACTTCTCGATGGGGAGCAGTACTTC. V is TRBV14 and J is TRBJ2-7; D remains ambiguous. Germline V CDR1 and CDR2: SGHDN, FVKESK. The CDR3 length is 16 residues. Trimming shortened V by 1 base and J by 7 bases, and 20 bases separated the two germline ends.

V and J are TRBV7-2 and TRBJ2-3; 9 nucleotides line up with TRBD2. CDR3 size: 16 residues. The germline CDR1 and CDR2 sequences are SGHTA and FQGNSA. The V gene end was trimmed by 5 bases and the J gene end by 5 bases; junction bases not matched to a gene: 11. CDR3 DNA: TGTGCCAGCAGCCACCGGGTAGCGGGAGTGGGAGATACGCAGTATTTT. Translating it yields CASSHRVAGVGDTQYF.

This chain uses TRBV6-5 with TRBJ2-7; D is uncertain. Deletions cut 0 bases from V and 2 bases from J, with 8 bases between. The CDR3 has 14 amino acids. Germline lookup yields CDR1 MNHEY and CDR2 SVGAGI. The CDR3 DNA reads TGTGCCAGCAGTTACTCCAGCCTTCCCTACGAGCAGTACTTC. Translating it yields CASSYSSLPYEQYF.